Each of the 9 T cell receptor beta chains below was sequenced from the same sample in a study of hypomethylating agent response in myelodysplastic syndrome. Clones were read by immunoSEQ multiplex PCR, and TCRdb kept only the in-frame ones, dropping some. The sample has approximately 4,000 clones, approximately 78% seen once; the top ten hold 18%. Sample: bone marrow, taken before or after starting hypomethylating agent treatment for myelodysplastic syndrome (not recorded which). The receptors shown here come from a human donor with myelodysplastic syndrome.

This chain uses TRBV6-1 with TRBJ2-7; D call uncertain. CDR3 length equals 15 residues. Trimming took 0 bases from V and 4 from J, leaving 13 bases between them. Germline lookup yields CDR1 MNHNS and CDR2 SASEGT. DNA for the CDR3: TGTGCCAGCAGTGAAGCTCGGTCCCCGACTTACGAGCAGTACTTC. Amino acid sequence: CASSEARSPTYEQYF.

The chain joins TRBV5-4 to TRBJ2-1, with 12 bases lining up with TRBD1. Germline V gives CDR1 SGHNT, CDR2 YYREEE (reference sequence). The CDR3 runs 16 residues. J lost 1 base, V lost 5 bases, and 4 bases had no gene match. The CDR3 loop is CASSGTGGLSYNEQFF. The CDR3 DNA reads as TGTGCCAGCAGTGGGACAGGGGGCTTATCCTACAATGAGCAGTTCTTC.

This clone was observed a single time. The chain has TRBV19 and TRBJ1-2; 9 bases agree with TRBD1. Germline V gene sequence: CDR1 LNHDA, CDR2 SQIVND (reference sequence). This CDR3 spans 12 amino acids. With 6 bases clipped from V and 7 bases from J, the junction kept 3 bases outside the gene matches. CDR3 DNA sequence: TGTGCCAGTAGCGGGGACAGGGTTGGCTACACCTTC. It yields the protein CASSGDRVGYTF.

The sample holds one count of this clone. The rearrangement uses TRBV28 and TRBJ1-1; D gene ambiguous. V lost 2 bases and J lost 0, with 1 base in between. Germline-derived CDR1 and CDR2 are MDHEN and SYDVKM. The CDR3 totals 12 residues. The CDR3 bases are TGTGCCAGCAGTTTAATGAACACTGAAGCTTTCTTT. Protein: CASSLMNTEAFF.

The chain employs TRBV5-8 and TRBJ2-7, with TRBD2 as a possible D gene (6 bases). The CDR3 is 14 residues long. Trimming pared 6 bases from V and 0 bases from J, leaving 13 bases between. Per germline, CDR1 SGHTS and CDR2 YDEGEE. As DNA, the CDR3 is TGTGCCAGCACCCCCCCGGGACTCTCCTACGAGCAGTACTTC. Translating gives CASTPPGLSYEQYF.

V usage is TRBV18 and J usage is TRBJ2-7; D is possibly TRBD1 (5 bases). Germline assignment: CDR1 KGHSH and CDR2 LQKENI. V lost 3 bases to trimming and J lost 9 bases, with 9 bases between them. This CDR3 is 11 amino acids long. The CDR3 nucleotides read TGTGCCAGCTCACCTGACAGAGGGCAGTACTTC. This gives the protein CASSPDRGQYF.

This clone occurred once. This chain uses TRBV5-1 with TRBJ2-6; 7 nucleotides line up with TRBD2. The CDR3 length is 17 residues. Germline CDR1 reads SGHRS; CDR2 reads YFSETQ. With 4 bases clipped from V and 0 bases from J, the junction kept 7 bases outside the gene matches. For the CDR3, the DNA is TGCGCCAGCAGCGGAACTAGCGTAGGCTCTGGGGCCAACGTCCTGACTTTC. Its translation is CASSGTSVGSGANVLTF.

This clone was detected only a few times. The V gene is TRBV15, the J gene TRBJ2-7; possible D gene TRBD2, 5 bases. The CDR3 extends over 14 amino acids. V lost 1 base and J 7 bases, leaving 14 bases between the germline ends. Germline assignment: CDR1 LNHNV and CDR2 YYDKDF (reference sequence). The CDR3 DNA follows: TGTGCCACCAGCAGAGGGCCACCCGGGGAAGAGCAGTACTTC. It encodes CATSRGPPGEEQYF.

The CDR3 DNA reads as TGTGCCAGCAGTGAACCGGGGGTCCACTCCTACAATGAGCAGTTCTTC. Its translation is CASSEPGVHSYNEQFF. This chain joins TRBV6-1 and TRBJ2-1, with a weak D call TRBD2 (6 bases). From germline, CDR1 is MNHNS and CDR2 SASEGT. V lost 2 bases, J lost 0 bases, and 11 bases lay in between. The CDR3 runs 16 residues.